This TCR beta chain was obtained from a study of cytomegalovirus exposure and HLA in healthy donors. Study in general: Genotyping of 430 or so donors showed that 65% to 90% belonged to the Caucasian-associated ancestry cluster. Study-level results: Reported performance of the classifier showed diagnosis of cytomegalovirus status with high specificity and sensitivity. Later analysis found that TCR beta chains associated with HLA were more clonally expanded than other, equally common chains. TCR beta chains numbering some 160 were designated cytomegalovirus-associated.

Remarks on this clone: Its target is not known.

The CDR3 extends over 13 amino acids. From germline, CDR1 is SGHAT and CDR2 FQNNGV. Both 60 Vbeta primers and 13 Jbeta primers went into the PCR. Assay used: immunoSEQ multiplex PCR; TCRdb lists only in-frame clones, some missing. The sample records about 270,000 clones, 65% to 85% being singletons. This TCR derives from a female donor in good health and CMV-seronegative. Specimen: PBMCs. The chain recombines TRBV11-2 with TRBJ2-5; D remains ambiguous. The DNA end is a closer match to TRBJ2-7, so the J assignment may be wrong. In DNA form, the CDR3 reads TGTGCCAGCAGCTCTGGGCTTTTTCTCGAGCAGTACTTC. Its protein is CASSSGLFLEQYF.